This T cell receptor (beta chain) was sequenced for a study of spatial heterogeneity in lung cancer. From the 5' RACE reads, TCRdb called clonotypes with MiXCR, one entry per CDR3 protein. The table shows more than 35,000 distinct CDR3 sequences, with more than 4.5% occurring only once. This clonotype was seen repeatedly, ten times or more. The CDR3 sequence is 15 residues long. Looked up from germline, CDR1 is SGHTA and CDR2 is FQGTGA. Trimming removed 6 bases from V and 4 bases from J; junction bases left unmatched: 10. Time point meaning: sample taken at primary tumor resection. Whole RNA, isolated from tumor, nontumor lung or frozen PBMC, was sequenced without prior sorting.

The gene calls are TRBV7-3 and TRBJ2-3; 7 nucleotides agree with TRBD1. The sequencing used PBMCs, collected at surgery. This clonotype was sampled from a female donor with early-stage non-small cell lung cancer. This CDR3 reads CASSKSRGRSDTQYF. CDR3 DNA: TGTGCCAGCAGTAAATCAAGGGGGCGCTCAGATACGCAGTATTTT.